This is a list of T cell receptor beta chains from one sample in a study of cytomegalovirus exposure and HLA in healthy donors. TCRdb keeps only in-frame clones here, not all; method: immunoSEQ multiplex PCR. Among fewer than 130,000 clones listed, 60% to 85% were seen once. The material sequenced was PBMCs. The receptors originated from an older woman in good health and CMV-seropositive. Each CDR3 is given with its conserved first and last residue. The D gene is left open where the match is weak. Rows may omit the clone size; those that give it use once, few, many or a size class.

size,V,D,J,CDR3,DNA
NA,TRBV5-1,NA,TRBJ1-2,CASSLVGRGANYGYTF,TGCGCCAGCAGCTTGGTGGGCCGTGGGGCAAACTATGGCTACACCTTC
NA,TRBV4-2,NA,TRBJ2-4,CASSQDVSRGKNIQYF,TGTGCCAGCAGCCAAGACGTCTCTAGGGGCAAAAACATTCAGTACTTC
NA,TRBV15,NA,TRBJ1-1,CATSRGRDLNTEAFF,TGTGCCACCAGCAGAGGGCGGGACCTGAACACTGAAGCTTTCTTT
few,TRBV5-1,NA,TRBJ1-3,CASSSQFVGGNTIYF,TGCGCCAGCAGCTCACAGTTTGTTGGTGGAAACACCATATATTTT
NA,TRBV5-1,TRBD1,TRBJ1-3,CASSLGDRAGNTIYF,TGCGCCAGCAGCTTGGGGGACAGGGCTGGAAACACCATATATTTT
NA,TRBV6-6,NA,TRBJ1-6,CASRTQQGNNSPLHF,TGTGCCAGCAGGACTCAACAGGGTAACAATTCACCCCTCCACTTT
NA,TRBV28,NA,TRBJ1-6,CASRQGNNSPLHF,TGTGCCAGCAGGCAGGGAAATAATTCACCCCTCCACTTT
once,TRBV5-1,TRBD1,TRBJ1-2,CASSLGTGPTGSGYTF,TGCGCCAGCAGCTTGGGGACAGGGCCAACCGGTTCGGGCTACACCTTC
NA,TRBV30,NA,TRBJ2-5,CAWSLASYQETQYF,TGTGCCTGGAGCTTGGCTAGCTACCAAGAGACCCAGTACTTC
once,TRBV28,TRBD1,TRBJ1-2,CASQIQGVPRYTF,TGTGCCAGCCAGATACAGGGGGTGCCCCGCTACACCTTC
NA,TRBV4-1,TRBD2,TRBJ2-7,CASSRGRLAGRLNEQYF,TGCGCCAGCAGCCGAGGGAGACTAGCGGGAAGGTTAAACGAGCAGTACTTC
few,TRBV4-1,NA,TRBJ2-3,CASGEGGAQYF,TGCGCCAGCGGAGAGGGGGGGGCGCAGTATTTT
few,TRBV19,NA,TRBJ2-5,CASSHLTQGSETQYF,TGTGCCAGTAGTCACCTAACTCAGGGTTCTGAGACCCAGTACTTC
once,TRBV7-9,NA,TRBJ2-1,CSSSLESDEQFF,TGTTCCAGCAGCTTAGAGTCGGATGAGCAGTTCTTC